The 21 T cell receptor beta chains given below trace back to one sample, sequenced in a study of monozygotic twins with inflammatory bowel disease. After re-calling the 5' RACE reads, TCRdb lists one entry per CDR3 protein, DNA absent. With approximately 200,000 distinct CDR3 sequences in the sample, the ten largest clones hold roughly 8%. The specimen sequenced was blood. These TCRs come from a human donor with ulcerative colitis or Crohn's disease, or a healthy co-twin of an affected twin (not recorded which).

The chain uses TRBV7-9 and TRBJ1-1. The germline V gene encodes CDR1 SEHNR and CDR2 FQNEAQ (reference sequence). The CDR3 runs to 11 residues. The CDR3 spells CASTLRGEAFF.

The genes are TRBV3-1 and TRBJ1-1; checking the TCRdb D call of TRBD1 is not possible without DNA. CDR1 LGHDT and CDR2 YNNKEL come from the germline V gene (reference sequence). CDR3 length: 15 amino acids. CDR3 sequence: CASSQLGQGLAEAFF. Drawing the rest from reference TRBV3-1 and TRBJ1-1, the complete variable domain is DTAVSQTPKYLVTQMGNDKSIKCEQNLGHDTMYWYKQDSKKFLKIMFSYNNKELIINETVPNRFSPKSPDKAHLNLHINSLELGDSAVYFCASSQLGQGLAEAFFGQGTRLTVV.

The chain recombines TRBV10-3 with TRBJ2-1; TCRdb's D call, TRBD2, is unchecked because there is no DNA. Germline V gives CDR1 ENHRY, CDR2 SYGVKD. The CDR3 is made up of 16 amino acids. This CDR3 is CAISERLAGGPDEQFF.

The chain uses TRBV7-6 and TRBJ2-1. The CDR3 is 13 residues long. CDR1 is SGHVS, CDR2 FNYEAQ, per germline. Here the CDR3 reads CASSDVGHNEQFF.

The gene calls are TRBV5-1 and TRBJ1-2. From germline, CDR1 is SGHRS and CDR2 YFSETQ. This CDR3 has 13 residues. Here the CDR3 reads CASSLDSYLGYTF.

The V call is TRBV11-3, the J call TRBJ2-1. CDR1 and CDR2 from the germline V gene are SGHNT and YENEEA. CDR3 length: 15 residues. The CDR3 region is CASSLAAGSYNEQFF.

The gene calls are TRBV6-5 and TRBJ2-7; there is no DNA to check the TCRdb D call of TRBD2. Germline CDR1 and CDR2: MNHEY and SVGAGI. The CDR3 is 11 amino acids. Here the CDR3 reads CASSNSGEQYF.

J is TRBJ1-1 and V is TRBV28. The germline V gene has CDR1 MDHEN and CDR2 SYDVKM. The CDR3 covers 14 residues. The CDR3: CASSLSLHPTEAFF.

This chain links TRBV10-3 with TRBJ2-5; TCRdb proposes TRBD2, but this gene call is untestable without DNA. The CDR3 has 19 amino acids. The germline gives CDR1 ENHRY, CDR2 SYGVKD. This chain's CDR3 is CAISESPGKLSNYQETQYF.

The chain uses TRBV7-3 and TRBJ1-1; TCRdb's assignment of TRBD1 cannot be checked, as there is no DNA. Germline-derived CDR1 and CDR2 are SGHTA and FQGTGA. The CDR3 covers 15 residues. The CDR3 spells CASSLRGGENTEAFF.

V gene TRBV18 combines with J gene TRBJ2-1; as DNA is missing, the TRBD1 call by TCRdb cannot be tested. Germline V gene sequence: CDR1 KGHSH, CDR2 LQKENI. The CDR3 contains 13 residues. CDR3 sequence reads: CASSPPERGEQFF.

The chain has TRBV19 and TRBJ1-1. CDR1 is LNHDA and CDR2 is SQIVND in the germline V gene (reference sequence). This CDR3 is 13 amino acids long. The CDR3 sequence is CASSMGSNTEAFF.

The chain employs TRBV19 and TRBJ1-1; the TCRdb call, TRBD1, lacks DNA for checking. This CDR3 comprises 14 residues. CDR1 LNHDA and CDR2 SQIVND come from the germline V gene (reference sequence). CDR3 residues: CASTRQPSNTEAFF.

This chain joins TRBV7-2 and TRBJ2-2; TCRdb calls TRBD2, which cannot be checked without DNA. The germline CDR1 and CDR2 sequences are SGHTA and FQGNSA. CDR3 length equals 13 residues. The chain's CDR3 is CASSFLEGGELFF.

The chain recombines TRBV6-5 with TRBJ1-4. Germline assignment: CDR1 MNHEY and CDR2 SVGAGI. The CDR3 is made up of 16 amino acids. CDR3 protein: CASSYRASRTNEKLFF.

The chain is built from TRBV6-8 and TRBJ1-6. Germline assignment: CDR1 MNHGY and CDR2 SAAAGT. The CDR3 contains 12 residues. The CDR3 here is CCHPVFESPLHF.

CDR3 loop: CASSLLGREKEKLFF. This rearrangement joins TRBV5-1 to TRBJ1-4; the D call from TCRdb, TRBD1, cannot be confirmed without DNA. Germline assignment: CDR1 SGHRS and CDR2 YFSETQ. This CDR3 region has 15 residues.

J is TRBJ2-7 and V is TRBV7-9; TCRdb designates TRBD1, a call that cannot be tested without DNA. This CDR3 comprises 15 residues. The germline gives CDR1 SEHNR, CDR2 FQNEAQ (reference sequence). The CDR3 is CASSVGTGVSYEQYF.

V is TRBV5-1 and J is TRBJ2-7; as DNA is missing, the TRBD2 call by TCRdb cannot be tested. Looked up from germline, CDR1 is SGHRS and CDR2 is YFSETQ. The CDR3 has 16 residues. This chain's CDR3 is CASSLVISGGSYEQYF.

This chain joins TRBV14 and TRBJ2-1; the TCRdb call, TRBD2, lacks DNA for checking. This CDR3 region has 16 residues. CDR1 and CDR2 from the germline V gene are SGHDN and FVKESK. The CDR3: CASSQASGATHNEQFF. Full variable domain (rest looked up from reference TRBV14 and TRBJ2-1): EAGVTQFPSHSVIEKGQTVTLRCDPISGHDNLYWYRRVMGKEIKFLLHFVKESKQDESGMPNNRFLAERTGGTYSTLKVQPAELEDSGVYFCASSQASGATHNEQFFGPGTRLTVL.

CDR3 sequence reads: CASSQVSGRGGELFF. The V call is TRBV14, the J call TRBJ2-2; TCRdb's assignment of TRBD1 cannot be checked, as there is no DNA. CDR3 length equals 15 residues. Germline CDR1 reads SGHDN; CDR2 reads FVKESK.